Listed below are T cell receptor beta chains from one sample, sequenced in a study of graft-versus-host responses after intestinal transplantation. Libraries were prepared by immunoSEQ multiplex PCR; TCRdb keeps only in-frame clonotypes and omits some of them. Of about 10,000 clones listed, around 96% are singletons. The sequenced sample was bone marrow, obtained 500 to 550 days after intestinal transplantation. These receptors were obtained from a human patient who received an intestinal transplant, so some T cells may come from the graft donor. Both conserved end residues are part of each CDR3. The D gene is left open where the match is weak. For some rows the clone size is stated as once, few or many, or as a class when expanded; others skip it.

j_call: TRBJ1-2; d_call: NA; clone_size: NA; v_call: TRBV28; cdr3_aa: CASSLAGNYGYTF; cdr3_nt: TGTGCCAGCAGTTTAGCAGGGAACTATGGCTACACCTTC
j_call: TRBJ2-5; d_call: TRBD2; clone_size: NA; v_call: TRBV2; cdr3_aa: CASSEALSRAGGETQYF; cdr3_nt: TGTGCCAGCAGTGAAGCGCTTTCCAGGGCGGGGGGGGAGACCCAGTACTTC
j_call: TRBJ2-1; d_call: TRBD2; clone_size: NA; v_call: TRBV28; cdr3_aa: CASRLAGGEQFF; cdr3_nt: TGTGCCAGCAGACTAGCGGGAGGTGAGCAGTTCTTC
j_call: TRBJ1-2; d_call: NA; clone_size: NA; v_call: TRBV9; cdr3_aa: CASSVDKETGLRGGYTF; cdr3_nt: TGTGCCAGCAGCGTAGATAAGGAGACAGGACTTAGGGGGGGCTACACCTTC
j_call: TRBJ1-5; d_call: TRBD1; clone_size: NA; v_call: TRBV6-5; cdr3_aa: CATGQGNQPQHF; cdr3_nt: TGTGCCACCGGACAGGGAAACCAGCCCCAGCATTTT
j_call: TRBJ2-1; d_call: NA; clone_size: NA; v_call: TRBV19; cdr3_aa: CASSIAPLAERKTRFF; cdr3_nt: TGTGCCAGTAGTATCGCCCCGCTCGCGGAGAGAAAGACAAGGTTCTTC
j_call: TRBJ2-4; d_call: TRBD1; clone_size: NA; v_call: TRBV19; cdr3_aa: CATAHRGSAKNIQYF; cdr3_nt: TGTGCCACCGCCCACAGGGGCAGCGCCAAAAACATTCAGTACTTC
j_call: TRBJ2-7; d_call: NA; clone_size: NA; v_call: TRBV6-5; cdr3_aa: CASRGREQYF; cdr3_nt: TGTGCCAGCCGGGGGAGAGAGCAGTACTTC
j_call: TRBJ2-1; d_call: TRBD2; clone_size: NA; v_call: TRBV4-1; cdr3_aa: CASSQDMGGGYNEQFF; cdr3_nt: TGCGCCAGCAGCCAAGACATGGGGGGGGGCTACAATGAGCAGTTCTTC
j_call: TRBJ2-7; d_call: NA; clone_size: NA; v_call: TRBV6-5; cdr3_aa: CASSEYGYEQYF; cdr3_nt: TGTGCCAGCAGTGAATATGGATACGAGCAGTACTTC
j_call: TRBJ1-2; d_call: NA; clone_size: NA; v_call: TRBV6-1; cdr3_aa: CASSADRANYGYTF; cdr3_nt: TGTGCCAGCAGTGCGGACAGAGCTAACTATGGCTACACCTTC
j_call: TRBJ2-2; d_call: TRBD1; clone_size: NA; v_call: TRBV5-1; cdr3_aa: CASSRGQGNTGELFF; cdr3_nt: TGCGCCAGCAGCCGAGGACAGGGTAACACCGGGGAGCTGTTTTTT
j_call: TRBJ1-2; d_call: TRBD1; clone_size: NA; v_call: TRBV4-2; cdr3_aa: CASSLGLVDWGTGDRNGYTF; cdr3_nt: TGTGCCAGCAGTCTTGGTCTCGTCGACTGGGGGACAGGGGACAGGAATGGCTACACCTTC
j_call: TRBJ1-1; d_call: NA; clone_size: few; v_call: TRBV28; cdr3_aa: CASTARPTGNTEAFF; cdr3_nt: TGTGCCAGCACCGCTCGACCGACAGGAAACACTGAAGCTTTCTTT
j_call: TRBJ2-5; d_call: TRBD1; clone_size: NA; v_call: TRBV18; cdr3_aa: CASSPSRTGRNLETQYF; cdr3_nt: TGTGCCAGCTCACCTTCTCGGACAGGACGAAATTTGGAGACCCAGTACTTC
j_call: TRBJ2-3; d_call: NA; clone_size: NA; v_call: TRBV28; cdr3_aa: CASPLTYKNTQYF; cdr3_nt: TGTGCCAGCCCCCTTACGTACAAAAATACGCAGTATTTT
j_call: TRBJ2-7; d_call: TRBD2; clone_size: NA; v_call: TRBV4-1; cdr3_aa: CASSLSLAGGEQYF; cdr3_nt: TGCGCCAGCAGCCTTTCGCTAGCGGGAGGCGAGCAGTACTTC
j_call: TRBJ2-7; d_call: NA; clone_size: NA; v_call: TRBV5-4; cdr3_aa: CASSSRLGSSYEQYF; cdr3_nt: TGTGCCAGCAGCTCCCGTCTTGGATCCTCCTACGAGCAGTACTTC
j_call: TRBJ2-2; d_call: NA; clone_size: NA; v_call: TRBV7-3; cdr3_aa: CASSSPGLRRGELFF; cdr3_nt: TGTGCCAGCAGCTCCCCGGGACTTCGCCGAGGGGAGCTGTTTTTT
j_call: TRBJ2-2; d_call: NA; clone_size: NA; v_call: TRBV28; cdr3_aa: CASSLVSRRELFF; cdr3_nt: TGTGCCAGCAGTTTAGTCAGCCGCAGGGAGCTGTTTTTT
j_call: TRBJ1-2; d_call: NA; clone_size: NA; v_call: TRBV7-2; cdr3_aa: CASRPSGSYGYTF; cdr3_nt: TGTGCCAGCAGACCTTCGGGAAGCTATGGCTACACCTTC
j_call: TRBJ2-2; d_call: NA; clone_size: NA; v_call: TRBV9; cdr3_aa: CASSDENTGELFF; cdr3_nt: TGTGCCAGCAGCGATGAGAACACCGGGGAGCTGTTTTTT
j_call: TRBJ1-1; d_call: NA; clone_size: NA; v_call: TRBV18; cdr3_aa: CASSPQGNTEAFF; cdr3_nt: TGTGCCAGCTCACCACAGGGGAACACTGAAGCTTTCTTT
j_call: TRBJ2-7; d_call: NA; clone_size: NA; v_call: TRBV11-3; cdr3_aa: CASSPRDRPYEQYF; cdr3_nt: TGTGCCAGCAGCCCCCGGGATCGGCCCTACGAGCAGTACTTC
j_call: TRBJ2-7; d_call: TRBD2; clone_size: NA; v_call: TRBV4-1; cdr3_aa: CASSQDRREWSYEQYF; cdr3_nt: TGCGCCAGCAGCCAAGATCGGCGGGAGTGGTCCTACGAGCAGTACTTC
j_call: TRBJ2-2; d_call: NA; clone_size: NA; v_call: TRBV19; cdr3_aa: CASSISGSGELFF; cdr3_nt: TGTGCCAGTAGTATATCGGGATCCGGGGAGCTGTTTTTT
j_call: TRBJ2-3; d_call: NA; clone_size: once; v_call: TRBV4-1; cdr3_aa: CASSQALLGFTDTQYF; cdr3_nt: TGCGCCAGCAGCCAAGCATTGTTGGGTTTCACAGATACGCAGTATTTT
j_call: TRBJ2-1; d_call: NA; clone_size: NA; v_call: TRBV27; cdr3_aa: CASSLEAASYNEQFF; cdr3_nt: TGTGCCAGCAGTTTGGAAGCGGCCTCCTACAATGAGCAGTTCTTC
j_call: TRBJ2-4; d_call: NA; clone_size: NA; v_call: TRBV7-9; cdr3_aa: CASAGIAKNIQYF; cdr3_nt: TGTGCCAGCGCGGGGATAGCCAAAAACATTCAGTACTTC
j_call: TRBJ1-1; d_call: NA; clone_size: NA; v_call: TRBV4-1; cdr3_aa: CASSLLMTSNTEAFF; cdr3_nt: TGCGCCAGCAGCCTACTGATGACATCGAACACTGAAGCTTTCTTT
j_call: TRBJ2-1; d_call: TRBD2; clone_size: NA; v_call: TRBV6-4; cdr3_aa: CASSDSSGSYNEQFF; cdr3_nt: TGTGCCAGCAGTGACTCTAGCGGGAGTTACAATGAGCAGTTCTTC
j_call: TRBJ1-2; d_call: NA; clone_size: NA; v_call: TRBV7-9; cdr3_aa: CASSLVTGWDTDYGYTF; cdr3_nt: TGTGCCAGCAGCTTAGTAACAGGGTGGGACACCGACTATGGCTACACCTTC
j_call: TRBJ2-5; d_call: NA; clone_size: NA; v_call: TRBV7-3; cdr3_aa: CASSPGPQETQYF; cdr3_nt: TGTGCCAGCAGCCCCGGGCCACAAGAGACCCAGTACTTC
j_call: TRBJ1-5; d_call: NA; clone_size: NA; v_call: TRBV5-5; cdr3_aa: CASSLTLVDGQPQHF; cdr3_nt: TGTGCCAGCAGCCTTACGCTTGTGGACGGTCAGCCCCAGCATTTT
j_call: TRBJ2-5; d_call: NA; clone_size: NA; v_call: TRBV7-9; cdr3_aa: CASSLRGAMEETQYF; cdr3_nt: TGTGCCAGCAGCCTAAGGGGCGCGATGGAAGAGACCCAGTACTTC
j_call: TRBJ2-7; d_call: TRBD2; clone_size: NA; v_call: TRBV4-2; cdr3_aa: CASSKALAGRYYEQYF; cdr3_nt: TGTGCCAGCAGCAAAGCACTAGCGGGGCGGTACTACGAGCAGTACTTC
j_call: TRBJ1-5; d_call: NA; clone_size: NA; v_call: TRBV19; cdr3_aa: CASMGDESNQPQHF; cdr3_nt: TGTGCCAGTATGGGGGACGAGAGCAATCAGCCCCAGCATTTT
j_call: TRBJ2-5; d_call: NA; clone_size: NA; v_call: TRBV28; cdr3_aa: CASSLEGSGRETQYF; cdr3_nt: TGTGCCAGCAGTTTAGAGGGGAGCGGACGGGAGACCCAGTACTTC
j_call: TRBJ2-7; d_call: NA; clone_size: NA; v_call: TRBV4-3; cdr3_aa: CASSQRDSTYEQYF; cdr3_nt: TGCGCCAGCAGCCAGCGGGACAGTACCTACGAGCAGTACTTC
j_call: TRBJ2-4; d_call: NA; clone_size: NA; v_call: TRBV29-1; cdr3_aa: CSVQGLGIQYF; cdr3_nt: TGCAGCGTACAGGGTCTGGGGATTCAGTACTTC
j_call: TRBJ2-6; d_call: NA; clone_size: few; v_call: TRBV27; cdr3_aa: CASSLRSSGANVLTF; cdr3_nt: TGTGCCAGCAGTTTGCGGTCCTCTGGGGCCAACGTCCTGACTTTC
j_call: TRBJ2-2; d_call: TRBD1; clone_size: NA; v_call: TRBV5-4; cdr3_aa: CASSSPGQATGELFF; cdr3_nt: TGTGCCAGCAGCTCTCCGGGACAGGCCACCGGGGAGCTGTTTTTT
j_call: TRBJ2-2; d_call: NA; clone_size: once; v_call: TRBV5-8; cdr3_aa: CASSHRKGTGELFF; cdr3_nt: TGTGCCAGCAGCCACCGGAAGGGCACCGGGGAGCTGTTTTTT
j_call: TRBJ1-2; d_call: TRBD1; clone_size: NA; v_call: TRBV28; cdr3_aa: CASSGKDRANYGYTF; cdr3_nt: TGTGCCAGCAGTGGAAAGGACAGGGCGAACTATGGCTACACCTTC
j_call: TRBJ2-1; d_call: TRBD2; clone_size: NA; v_call: TRBV4-3; cdr3_aa: CASSQEPGLAGGPTYNEQFF; cdr3_nt: TGCGCCAGCAGCCAAGAACCGGGACTAGCGGGAGGCCCTACATACAATGAGCAGTTCTTC
j_call: TRBJ2-5; d_call: NA; clone_size: NA; v_call: TRBV28; cdr3_aa: CASSQYPGGEETQYF; cdr3_nt: TGTGCCAGCAGCCAATACCCGGGGGGCGAGGAGACCCAGTACTTC
j_call: TRBJ1-5; d_call: NA; clone_size: NA; v_call: TRBV18; cdr3_aa: CASSPRGGNQPQHF; cdr3_nt: TGTGCCAGCTCACCACGGGGGGGCAATCAGCCCCAGCATTTT
j_call: TRBJ2-7; d_call: NA; clone_size: NA; v_call: TRBV7-6; cdr3_aa: CASSPNQGPAYEQYF; cdr3_nt: TGTGCCAGCAGCCCGAACCAGGGACCAGCCTACGAGCAGTACTTC